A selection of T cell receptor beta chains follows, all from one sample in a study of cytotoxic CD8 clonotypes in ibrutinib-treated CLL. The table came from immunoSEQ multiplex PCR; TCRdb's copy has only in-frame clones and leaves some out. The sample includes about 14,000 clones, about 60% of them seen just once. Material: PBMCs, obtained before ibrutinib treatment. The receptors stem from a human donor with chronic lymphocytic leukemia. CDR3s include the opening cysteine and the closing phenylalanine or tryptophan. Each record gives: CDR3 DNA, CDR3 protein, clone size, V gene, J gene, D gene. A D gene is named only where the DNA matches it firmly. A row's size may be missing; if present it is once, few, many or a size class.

CDR3nt: TGTGCCATCAGAACAACTAGCGGGGCATACAATGAGCAGTTCTTC; CDR3aa: CAIRTTSGAYNEQFF; abundance: -; v_gene: TRBV10-3; j_gene: TRBJ2-1; d_gene: TRBD2
CDR3nt: TGTGCCAGCAGTGATCCTCGAGGCTCACCCCTCCACTTT; CDR3aa: CASSDPRGSPLHF; abundance: -; v_gene: TRBV6-5; j_gene: TRBJ1-6; d_gene: -
CDR3nt: TGTGCCAGCACCCAACAGGGCCGCAGCACAGATACGCAGTATTTT; CDR3aa: CASTQQGRSTDTQYF; abundance: -; v_gene: TRBV6-5; j_gene: TRBJ2-3; d_gene: -
CDR3nt: TGTGCCAGCAGTTTGGTTCAGGGCAGCTCCTATAATTCACCCCTCCACTTT; CDR3aa: CASSLVQGSSYNSPLHF; abundance: -; v_gene: TRBV27; j_gene: TRBJ1-6; d_gene: -
CDR3nt: TGTGCCAGCAGAAGGAAAAGGAACACTGAAGCTTTCTTT; CDR3aa: CASRRKRNTEAFF; abundance: once; v_gene: TRBV6-5; j_gene: TRBJ1-1; d_gene: -
CDR3nt: TGTGCCAGCAGGTCCGGGACTATGAACACCGGGGAGCTGTTTTTT; CDR3aa: CASRSGTMNTGELFF; abundance: few; v_gene: TRBV6-1; j_gene: TRBJ2-2; d_gene: TRBD2
CDR3nt: TGCGCCAGCACCCCCGGCGGAGGCTACACCTACGAGCAGTACTTC; CDR3aa: CASTPGGGYTYEQYF; abundance: -; v_gene: TRBV5-1; j_gene: TRBJ2-7; d_gene: -
CDR3nt: TGTGCCAGCAGTCCAGGGGGCTCTGGAAACACCATATATTTT; CDR3aa: CASSPGGSGNTIYF; abundance: -; v_gene: TRBV5-4; j_gene: TRBJ1-3; d_gene: TRBD1
CDR3nt: TGCAGCGCCATGGGTGGACAGGCCTACAATGAGCAGTTCTTC; CDR3aa: CSAMGGQAYNEQFF; abundance: once; v_gene: TRBV29-1; j_gene: TRBJ2-1; d_gene: TRBD1
CDR3nt: TGTGCAAGTCGCATGCGCAGGGGTAGCAATCAGCCCCAGCATTTT; CDR3aa: CASRMRRGSNQPQHF; abundance: few; v_gene: TRBV12-2; j_gene: TRBJ1-5; d_gene: -
CDR3nt: TGTGCCAGCAGCTTATTCTCTCTGACGGGGGGAAGCACAGATACGCAGTATTTT; CDR3aa: CASSLFSLTGGSTDTQYF; abundance: -; v_gene: TRBV7-6; j_gene: TRBJ2-3; d_gene: TRBD2
CDR3nt: TGCGCCAGCAGCTTGGTCAGCCTCTCTAGCACAGATACGCAGTATTTT; CDR3aa: CASSLVSLSSTDTQYF; abundance: -; v_gene: TRBV5-1; j_gene: TRBJ2-3; d_gene: -
CDR3nt: TGTGCCAGCAGCTTGAGGGGCGCGGGCTATGGCTACACCTTC; CDR3aa: CASSLRGAGYGYTF; abundance: -; v_gene: TRBV7-8; j_gene: TRBJ1-2; d_gene: -
CDR3nt: TGTGCCAGCAGTTCCGACAGGGGAGATGGGGAGACCCAGTACTTC; CDR3aa: CASSSDRGDGETQYF; abundance: -; v_gene: TRBV7-8; j_gene: TRBJ2-5; d_gene: TRBD1
CDR3nt: TGTGCCTGGAGTGGGGGGAGGAACACTGAAGCTTTCTTT; CDR3aa: CAWSGGRNTEAFF; abundance: -; v_gene: TRBV30; j_gene: TRBJ1-1; d_gene: -
CDR3nt: TGTGCCTGGCCCTATCCGAGCTCCTACAATGAGCAGTTCTTC; CDR3aa: CAWPYPSSYNEQFF; abundance: -; v_gene: TRBV30; j_gene: TRBJ2-1; d_gene: -
CDR3nt: TGTGCCAGCAGTCACAGGGGGCTTTCTAACACTGAAGCTTTCTTT; CDR3aa: CASSHRGLSNTEAFF; abundance: -; v_gene: TRBV6-5; j_gene: TRBJ1-1; d_gene: TRBD1
CDR3nt: TGTGCCAACCAAGCGGGAGGATTCACAGATACGCAGTATTTT; CDR3aa: CANQAGGFTDTQYF; abundance: -; v_gene: TRBV13; j_gene: TRBJ2-3; d_gene: TRBD2
CDR3nt: TGTGCCAGCAGCCCCGTCACAGATACGCAGTATTTT; CDR3aa: CASSPVTDTQYF; abundance: -; v_gene: TRBV5-5; j_gene: TRBJ2-3; d_gene: -
CDR3nt: TGTGCCAGCAGACCACAACAGGGGCGGTCACCCCTCCACTTT; CDR3aa: CASRPQQGRSPLHF; abundance: -; v_gene: TRBV6-1; j_gene: TRBJ1-6; d_gene: TRBD1
CDR3nt: TGTGCCAGCAGTCCCCTCAGGGGGCGAAGAACTGAAGCTTTCTTT; CDR3aa: CASSPLRGRRTEAFF; abundance: -; v_gene: TRBV6-5; j_gene: TRBJ1-1; d_gene: TRBD1
CDR3nt: TGTGCCAGCAGCCCGTTTGGGGGCGTCGGCTATGGCTACACCTTC; CDR3aa: CASSPFGGVGYGYTF; abundance: -; v_gene: TRBV27; j_gene: TRBJ1-2; d_gene: -
CDR3nt: TGTGCCAGCAGCTATGCTGGGGGACCCTACAATGAGCAGTTCTTC; CDR3aa: CASSYAGGPYNEQFF; abundance: -; v_gene: TRBV5-6; j_gene: TRBJ2-1; d_gene: -
CDR3nt: TGTGCCAGCAGCTTGGGGGGACGGGAATACGAGCAGTACTTC; CDR3aa: CASSLGGREYEQYF; abundance: -; v_gene: TRBV5-6; j_gene: TRBJ2-7; d_gene: -
CDR3nt: TGTGCCAGCAGCCATGAGCTCGCGGGGGGCGCAGATACGCAGTATTTT; CDR3aa: CASSHELAGGADTQYF; abundance: -; v_gene: TRBV7-7; j_gene: TRBJ2-3; d_gene: TRBD2